Detailed here is one T cell receptor beta chain. This entry is derived from a study of cytomegalovirus exposure and HLA in healthy donors. A multiplex PCR was run with 60 Vbeta primers and 13 Jbeta primers. TCRdb's table, derived via immunoSEQ multiplex PCR, lists solely in-frame clones and lacks some. The sample contains some 220,000 clones, around 88% of which appear only once. The sample taken for sequencing was PBMCs. The source of this sequence is a woman under 30 in good health and CMV-seronegative.

In DNA, the CDR3 is TGTGCCTGGAGTGTACGGACAGAGGACACTGAAGCTTTCTTT. Translation gives CAWSVRTEDTEAFF. The chain carries TRBV30 and TRBJ1-1, with a tentative D call TRBD1 (6 bases). Germline V lookup: CDR1 GTSNPN, CDR2 SVGIG (reference sequence). The ends were cut back, 0 bases at V and 3 bases at J, with 11 bases in the middle. The CDR3 consists of 14 residues.